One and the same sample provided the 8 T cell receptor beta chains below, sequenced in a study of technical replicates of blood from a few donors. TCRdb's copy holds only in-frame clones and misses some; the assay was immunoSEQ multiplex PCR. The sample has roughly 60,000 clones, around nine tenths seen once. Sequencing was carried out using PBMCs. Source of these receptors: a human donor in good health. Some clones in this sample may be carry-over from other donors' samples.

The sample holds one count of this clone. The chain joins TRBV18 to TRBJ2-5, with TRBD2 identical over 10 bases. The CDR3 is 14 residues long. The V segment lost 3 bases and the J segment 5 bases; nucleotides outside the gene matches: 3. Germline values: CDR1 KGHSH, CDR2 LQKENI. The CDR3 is CASSPLAGAETQYF. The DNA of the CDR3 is TGTGCCAGCTCACCCCTAGCGGGAGCGGAGACCCAGTACTTC.

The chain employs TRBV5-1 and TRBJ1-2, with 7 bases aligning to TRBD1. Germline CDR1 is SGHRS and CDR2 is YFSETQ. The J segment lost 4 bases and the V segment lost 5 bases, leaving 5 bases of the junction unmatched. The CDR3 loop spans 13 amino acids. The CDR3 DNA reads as TGCGCCAGCAGTCCGGGACAGTCCTATGGCTACACCTTC. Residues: CASSPGQSYGYTF.

CDR3 region: CASSLLPNTGELFF. CDR3 nucleotide sequence: TGCGCCAGCAGCTTGCTCCCCAACACCGGGGAGCTGTTTTTT. The chain employs TRBV5-1 and TRBJ2-2; D is ambiguous. CDR1 and CDR2 from the germline V gene are SGHRS and YFSETQ. V lost 1 base, J lost 2 bases, and 6 bases lay in between. The CDR3 covers 14 residues.

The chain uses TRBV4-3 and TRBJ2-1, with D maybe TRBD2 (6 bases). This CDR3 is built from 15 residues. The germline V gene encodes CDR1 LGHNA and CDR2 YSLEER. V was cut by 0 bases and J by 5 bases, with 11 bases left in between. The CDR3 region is CASSQDWAGNNEQFF. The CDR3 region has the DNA TGCGCCAGCAGCCAAGATTGGGCGGGGAACAATGAGCAGTTCTTC.

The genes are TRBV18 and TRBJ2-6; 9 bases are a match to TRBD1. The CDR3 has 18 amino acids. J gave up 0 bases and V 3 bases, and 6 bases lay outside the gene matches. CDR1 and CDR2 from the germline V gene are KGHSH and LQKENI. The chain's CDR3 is CASSPPGQGLSGANVLTF. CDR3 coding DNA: TGTGCCAGCTCACCCCCGGGACAGGGCCTCTCTGGGGCCAACGTCCTGACTTTC.

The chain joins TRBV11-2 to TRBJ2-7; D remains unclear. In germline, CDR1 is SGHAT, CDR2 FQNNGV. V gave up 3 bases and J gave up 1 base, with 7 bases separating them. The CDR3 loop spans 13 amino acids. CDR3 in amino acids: CASSFDTSYEQYF. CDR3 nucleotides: TGTGCCAGCAGCTTTGACACTTCCTACGAGCAGTACTTC.

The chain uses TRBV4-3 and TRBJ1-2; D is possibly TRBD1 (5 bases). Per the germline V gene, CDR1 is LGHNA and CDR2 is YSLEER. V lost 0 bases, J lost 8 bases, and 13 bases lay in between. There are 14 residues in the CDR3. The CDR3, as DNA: TGCGCCAGCAGCCAAGATAGGGGATTAGGGGGCTACACCTTC. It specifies CASSQDRGLGGYTF.

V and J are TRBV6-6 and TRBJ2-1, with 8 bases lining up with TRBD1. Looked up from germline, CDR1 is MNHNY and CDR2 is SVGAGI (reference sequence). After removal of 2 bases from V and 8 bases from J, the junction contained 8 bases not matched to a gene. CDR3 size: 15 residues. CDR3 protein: CASSYPPDRDHEQFF. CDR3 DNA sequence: TGTGCCAGCAGTTACCCGCCGGACAGGGACCATGAGCAGTTCTTC.